This TCR beta chain stems from a study of blood T cell repertoires in COVID-19. Turning to the study itself: Acute and convalescent COVID-19 samples came from the United States, Italy and Spain. PBMCs, B-cell-depleted T cells, or T cells provided the cDNA or gDNA that made up the material.

The V segment lost 4 bases and the J segment 2 bases; nucleotides outside the gene matches: 7. CDR1 and CDR2 from the germline V gene are SGHRS and YFSETQ. The CDR3 runs 15 residues. In the authors' workflow: The authors estimated nucleated cell counts from reference gene primer amplification. Assay: immunoSEQ multiplex PCR; the TCRdb copy retains only in-frame clones and omits some. Clone size and the V and J calls come from that table; the DNA yielded D and trimming. The sample contains some 200,000 clones, around nine tenths of which appear only once. This TCR was sampled from a woman under 30 who had recovered from COVID-19. The chain combines TRBV5-1 with TRBJ2-3; TRBD1 matches at 7 bases. The sequenced sample consisted of peripheral blood. Here the CDR3 DNA reads TGCGCCAGCAGCGATACGGACAGGTACACAGATACGCAGTATTTT. Its translation is CASSDTDRYTDTQYF.